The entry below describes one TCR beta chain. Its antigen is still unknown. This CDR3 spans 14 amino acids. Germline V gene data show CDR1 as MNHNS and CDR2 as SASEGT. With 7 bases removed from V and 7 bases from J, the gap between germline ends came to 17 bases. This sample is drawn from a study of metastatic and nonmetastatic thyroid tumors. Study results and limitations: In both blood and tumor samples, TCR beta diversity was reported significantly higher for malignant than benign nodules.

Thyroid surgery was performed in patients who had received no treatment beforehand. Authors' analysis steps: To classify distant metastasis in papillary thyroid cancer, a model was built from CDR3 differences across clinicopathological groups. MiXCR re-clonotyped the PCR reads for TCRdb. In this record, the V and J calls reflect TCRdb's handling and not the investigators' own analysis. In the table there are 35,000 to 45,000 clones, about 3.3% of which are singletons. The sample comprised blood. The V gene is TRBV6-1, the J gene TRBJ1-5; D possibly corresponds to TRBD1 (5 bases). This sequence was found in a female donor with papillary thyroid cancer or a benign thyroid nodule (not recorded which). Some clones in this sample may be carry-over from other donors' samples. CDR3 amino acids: CASIPWGASQPQHF. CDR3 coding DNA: TGTGCCAGCATCCCGTGGGGCGCGTCCCAGCCCCAGCATTTT.